One sample yielded the 28 T cell receptor beta chains listed below, sequenced in a study of metastatic and nonmetastatic thyroid tumors. TCRdb reanalyzed the PCR reads via MiXCR. The sample lists 45,000 or so clones; approximately 4.1% were seen once. Thyroid surgery took place with no prior treatment in any patient. The sample was blood. The receptors originated from a female donor with papillary thyroid cancer or a benign thyroid nodule (not recorded which). Some clones in this sample may be carry-over from other donors' samples.

The chain combines TRBV6-2 or TRBV6-3 with TRBJ1-1; unclear D gene. The V end was cut by 5 bases, the J end by 4 bases, with 11 bases between. The CDR3 is 13 amino acids. CDR1 and CDR2 (germline): MNHEY, SVGEGT. The CDR3 here is CASSDTGSTEAFF. CDR3 DNA sequence: TGTGCCAGCAGTGACACGGGGAGCACTGAAGCTTTCTTT.

This clone was counted at least ten times. The gene calls are TRBV7-2 and TRBJ2-7; a weak D match, TRBD2 (6 bases). Trimming took off 0 bases at V and 2 bases at J, with 14 bases between the two ends. The length of the CDR3 is 16 residues. The germline gives CDR1 SGHTA, CDR2 FQGNSA. The CDR3 DNA reads as TGTGCCAGCAGCTTAGCCGGGGGAGCGCCTACCTACGAGCAGTACTTC. Protein product: CASSLAGGAPTYEQYF.

Relative to its sample, this clone is medium-sized. The chain combines TRBV6-1 with TRBJ2-7; TRBD1 matches at 9 bases. CDR3 length: 15 amino acids. Losses at the gene ends were 7 bases for V and 0 bases for J; bases not matched to a gene: 7. Per the germline V gene, CDR1 is MNHNS and CDR2 is SASEGT. The CDR3 DNA reads TGTGCCAGCACCGAGACAGGGGGGAGCTCCTACGAGCAGTACTTC. Its protein product is CASTETGGSSYEQYF.

In its sample, this clone was seen many times. CDR3 sequence (DNA): TGCGCCAGCAGTGACAGGAATTTGGTTACAGATACGCAGTATTTT. This sequence encodes CASSDRNLVTDTQYF. This chain connects TRBV10-2 to TRBJ2-3; D unclear. CDR1 is WSHSY and CDR2 is SAAADI in the germline V gene. The length of the CDR3 is 15 residues. V was pared by 3 bases and J by 3 bases, with 13 bases between.

This clone was detected many times. V usage is TRBV20-1 and J usage is TRBJ1-1; no clear D gene. There are 14 residues in the CDR3. V was pared by 4 bases and J by 0 bases, with 12 bases between. Germline V gives CDR1 DFQATT, CDR2 SNEGSKA (reference sequence). DNA for the CDR3: TGCAGTGCTACCGGCGGAAACATGAACACTGAAGCTTTCTTT. This encodes CSATGGNMNTEAFF.

In this sample, this clone turned up a few times. V and J are TRBV12-3 or TRBV12-4 and TRBJ1-2, with 12 bases identical to TRBD1. The CDR3 length is 16 residues. Trimming at V came to 2 bases and at J to 8 bases, leaving 9 bases not matched to a gene. CDR3 DNA sequence: TGTGCCAGCAGTTTATGGGGACAGGGGGCTGACGGCGGCTACACCTTC. Translating it yields CASSLWGQGADGGYTF.

The chain combines TRBV27 with TRBJ1-2; D gene unclear. The CDR3 is made up of 14 amino acids. Germline V gene lookup returns CDR1 MNHEY and CDR2 SMNVEV (reference sequence). V lost 6 bases and J 4 bases, leaving 15 bases between the germline ends. The DNA of the CDR3 is TGTGCCAGCAGCGAGAACAGTGGGTCCTATGGCTACACCTTC. Translation gives CASSENSGSYGYTF.

This clone has at least ten counts. V and J are TRBV7-9 and TRBJ2-1; 10 bases map to TRBD2. This CDR3 contains 15 residues. Germline assignment: CDR1 SEHNR and CDR2 FQNEAQ (reference sequence). V shed 7 bases and J 7 bases; nucleotides not matched to a gene: 10. The CDR3 spells CASMSRLAGENEQFF. CDR3 sequence (DNA): TGTGCCAGCATGAGTAGGCTAGCGGGAGAGAATGAGCAGTTCTTC.

This clone was picked up many times. The chain has TRBV20-1 and TRBJ2-7; 8 bases fit TRBD2. The CDR3 loop spans 14 amino acids. The germline CDR1 and CDR2 sequences are DFQATT and SNEGSKA (reference sequence). V was pared by 5 bases and J by 4 bases, with 10 bases of the junction left unmatched. CDR3: CSAERLAGPYEQYF. The CDR3 region has the DNA TGCAGTGCTGAGAGGTTAGCGGGACCATACGAGCAGTACTTC.

In its sample, this clone was seen many times. The chain links TRBV6-1 to TRBJ1-1; D is unclear. Between the trimmed V and J ends, which lost 1 base and 3 bases, there was a span of 21 bases. The CDR3 runs 18 residues. Germline CDR1 MNHNS, CDR2 SASEGT. This chain's CDR3 is CASSEGLWQLALDTEAFF. Here the CDR3 DNA reads TGTGCCAGCAGTGAAGGTTTGTGGCAGCTGGCCTTAGACACTGAAGCTTTCTTT.

The V gene is TRBV6-4, the J gene TRBJ2-1, with TRBD1 matching 10 bases. V was pared by 2 bases and J by 9 bases, with 4 bases of the junction left unmatched. CDR3 length: 14 amino acids. Germline values: CDR1 MRHNA, CDR2 SNTAGT. The CDR3 spells CASSDGTGVGEQFF. The CDR3 DNA follows: TGTGCCAGCAGTGACGGGACAGGGGTTGGTGAGCAGTTCTTC.

On this clone: At one of its ends the junction is not consistent with the germline gene, which may arise from a read error. The chain has TRBV10-3 and TRBJ1-2; D is undetermined. The germline gives CDR1 ENHRY, CDR2 SYGVKD. The CDR3 contains 14 residues. The CDR3 protein is CAISDTTNFYCYTF. Here the CDR3 DNA reads TGTGCCATCAGTGATACGACAAACTTCTATTGCTACACCTTC.

In its sample, this clone ranks as medium-sized. The rearrangement links TRBV6-1 to TRBJ2-7; no clear D gene. The V end was cut by 5 bases, the J end by 9 bases, with 11 bases between. The germline gives CDR1 MNHNS, CDR2 SASEGT. The CDR3 is made up of 11 amino acids. CDR3 residues: CASSFRLAQYF. The CDR3 coding sequence is TGTGCCAGCAGTTTCCGGTTGGCGCAGTACTTC.

This clone is medium-sized in the sample. Other DNA sequences within the sample encode an identical CDR3. The rearrangement links TRBV6-1 to TRBJ2-2, with D unresolved. V was shortened by 5 bases and J by 5 bases, with 6 bases between the two germline ends. This CDR3 spans 12 amino acids. Germline CDR1 reads MNHNS; CDR2 reads SASEGT. CDR3 loop: CASSYRTGELFF. The CDR3 nucleotides are TGTGCCAGCAGTTACCGGACCGGGGAGCTGTTTTTT.

The chain joins TRBV6-2 or TRBV6-3 to TRBJ1-2; 10 bases align to TRBD1. The CDR3 extends over 16 amino acids. Losses at the gene ends were 6 bases for V and 4 bases for J; bases not matched to a gene: 11. The germline V gene has CDR1 MNHEY and CDR2 SVGEGT. CDR3 sequence reads: CASSVPGTGALYGYTF. CDR3 nucleotide sequence: TGTGCCAGCAGCGTACCCGGGACAGGGGCCCTCTATGGCTACACCTTC.

This clone was detected many times. This chain links TRBV3-1 with TRBJ2-1; 7 positions agree with TRBD2. V shed 6 bases and J 6 bases; nucleotides not matched to a gene: 11. CDR3 length: 15 amino acids. The germline gives CDR1 LGHDT, CDR2 YNNKEL (reference sequence). CDR3 amino acids: CASSLSGIGSNEQFF. The DNA for the CDR3 is TGTGCCAGCAGTCTAAGCGGGATTGGGTCCAATGAGCAGTTCTTC.

Ten or more counts support this clone. The chain carries TRBV5-1 and TRBJ2-5; 10 bases fit TRBD2. The CDR3 sequence is 16 residues long. V was clipped by 0 bases and J by 6 bases; unmatched bases: 8. Per germline, CDR1 SGHRS and CDR2 YFSETQ. The CDR3 sequence: CASSLVTSGTGKTQYF. CDR3 DNA sequence: TGCGCCAGCAGCTTGGTTACTAGCGGGACGGGGAAGACCCAGTACTTC.

This clone has at least ten counts. The V and J genes are TRBV12-3 or TRBV12-4 and TRBJ2-7; TRBD2 matches 13 bases. The CDR3 is 15 amino acids. The junction had 0 bases not matched to a gene; V was cut back by 1 base and J by 3 bases. The CDR3 loop is CASSLGLAGGYEQYF. The DNA of the CDR3 is TGTGCCAGCAGTTTAGGACTAGCGGGAGGCTACGAGCAGTACTTC.

The gene calls are TRBV6-5 and TRBJ2-7, with D tentatively TRBD2 (6 bases). The ends were cut back, 7 bases at V and 5 bases at J, with 15 bases in the middle. Germline CDR1 MNHEY, CDR2 SVGAGI. This CDR3 has 13 residues. CDR3 in amino acids: CASNPGGVHEQYF. The CDR3 DNA sequence: TGTGCCAGCAACCCTGGAGGGGTCCACGAGCAGTACTTC.

This clone was picked up many times. This may come from a read error, since a much larger clone is one base off. The chain links TRBV11-2 to TRBJ2-1; D gene unclear. Germline CDR1 and CDR2: SGHAT and FQNNGV. The CDR3 spans 13 residues. CDR3 in DNA: TGTGCCAGCAGCTTAATAACCAACAATGAGCAGCTCTTC. Translated, it gives CASSLITNNEQLF.

This clone showed up many times. The chain joins TRBV9 to TRBJ2-3, with D perhaps being TRBD1 or TRBD2 (5 bases each). Germline loops: CDR1 SGDLS, CDR2 YYNGEE. This CDR3 spans 14 amino acids. V dropped 0 bases and J dropped 6 bases, with 11 bases sitting between them. The CDR3 DNA reads TGTGCCAGCAGCGTAGGGGGGTTTGCGGATACGCAGTATTTT. Protein product: CASSVGGFADTQYF.

This clone was found a few times. This may arise from a read error, as a much more abundant clone is one base away. The chain carries TRBV20-1 and TRBJ2-5; D possibly uses TRBD1 or TRBD2 (5 bases each). The CDR3 extends over 15 amino acids. CDR1 and CDR2 from the germline V gene are DFQATT and SNEGSKA (reference sequence). V was pared by 4 bases and J by 7 bases, with 22 bases between. The CDR3 loop reads CSATHGTTEVGTQYF. The CDR3 DNA follows: TGCAGTGCTACCCACGGGACCACAGAGGTCGGGACCCAGTACTTC.

This clone came up many times. The chain combines TRBV27 with TRBJ2-7; maybe TRBD1 (5 bases). Germline V lookup: CDR1 MNHEY, CDR2 SMNVEV (reference sequence). The CDR3 is 13 amino acids. Trimming shortened V by 2 bases and J by 2 bases, and 7 bases separated the two germline ends. This CDR3 is CASSLGQTYEQYF. In nucleotides, the CDR3 is TGTGCCAGCAGTTTAGGACAAACCTACGAGCAGTACTTC.

About this clone: At one end the junction does not follow the germline gene, possibly because of a read error. The V and J genes are TRBV30 and TRBJ1-4, with D perhaps TRBD1 (5 bases). The CDR3 is 13 amino acids. Germline V gives CDR1 GTSNPN, CDR2 SVGIG (reference sequence). Here the CDR3 reads CAWTMGGDEKLIF. In DNA form, the CDR3 reads TGTGCCTGGACAATGGGGGGGGATGAAAAACTGATTTTT.

To note about this clone: A read error may be the cause here, since a much bigger clone is one base away. This specimen includes other DNA sequences encoding the same CDR3. The J gene is TRBJ2-4, the V gene TRBV27; TRBD2 might be the D (5 bases). V shed 6 bases and J shed 1 base, with 7 bases lying between them. Germline V gives CDR1 MNHEY, CDR2 SMNVEV (reference sequence). The CDR3 loop spans 13 amino acids. The CDR3 DNA is TGTGCCAGCAGGGGAGCTGCCAAAAACATTCAGTACTTC. Its translation is CASRGAAKNIQYF.

Many counts were recorded for this clone. The chain joins TRBV3-1 to TRBJ1-3; 7 nucleotides align to TRBD1. Looked up from germline, CDR1 is LGHDT and CDR2 is YNNKEL (reference sequence). The CDR3 covers 14 residues. Trimming cost V 3 bases and J 4 bases; bases outside gene matches: 3. The CDR3 reads CASSHRGTGNTIYF. Written as DNA, the CDR3 is TGTGCCAGCAGCCACAGGGGGACAGGAAACACCATATATTTT.

There are many counts of this clone. The chain is built from TRBV15 and TRBJ1-5, with D maybe TRBD1 (5 bases). The CDR3 spans 18 residues. The germline CDR1 and CDR2 sequences are LNHNV and YYDKDF (reference sequence). V was shortened by 0 bases and J by 0 bases, with 15 bases between the two germline ends. The CDR3 region has the DNA TGTGCCACCAGCAGAGATCTGAGGGGCAGCTATAGCAATCAGCCCCAGCATTTT. Protein product: CATSRDLRGSYSNQPQHF.

J is TRBJ2-6 and V is TRBV6-2 or TRBV6-3; D gene unclear. The CDR3 contains 15 residues. Trimming took off 7 bases at V and 4 bases at J, with 14 bases between the two ends. Per the germline V gene, CDR1 is MNHEY and CDR2 is SVGEGT. CDR3 loop: CASTSHVSGANVLTF. CDR3 in DNA: TGTGCCAGCACCTCACATGTTTCCGGGGCCAACGTCCTGACTTTC.